This entry lists 10 T cell receptor beta chains sequenced from one sample in a study of T cell repertoires in cytomegalovirus infection. TCRdb reanalysed the reads using MiXCR and keeps one entry per CDR3 protein. The profile shows roughly 170,000 distinct CDR3 sequences, less than 25% of them singletons. Their specific antigens are unknown. The sequencing used CD8+ T cells from cultured PBMCs, collected from culture after CMV antigen stimulation. These receptor sequences come from a human donor in good health (CMV status not recorded). Some clones in this sample may be carry-over from other donors' samples.

The rearrangement uses TRBV6-5 and TRBJ2-2, with TRBD1 matching 8 bases. CDR1 and CDR2 from the germline V gene are MNHEY and SVGAGI. The CDR3 sequence is 15 residues long. Losses at the gene ends were 5 bases for V and 5 bases for J; bases not matched to a gene: 7. The CDR3 reads CASSGWGQVTGELFF. Written as DNA, the CDR3 is TGTGCCAGCAGTGGGTGGGGACAGGTAACCGGGGAGCTGTTTTTT.

The chain has TRBV7-9 and TRBJ1-2, with TRBD1 identical over 9 bases. The germline CDR1 and CDR2 sequences are SEHNR and FQNEAQ (reference sequence). The CDR3 runs to 14 residues. J gave up 8 bases and V 4 bases, and 8 bases lay outside the gene matches. The CDR3 bases are TGTGCCAGCAGCTACCCGGACAGGGGAGAAGGCTACACCTTC. Protein sequence: CASSYPDRGEGYTF.

This clonotype showed up just a few times. The chain carries TRBV7-3 and TRBJ2-3, with 7 nucleotides matching TRBD1. The CDR3 contains 16 residues. Germline V gene lookup returns CDR1 SGHTA and CDR2 FQGTGA. V lost 4 bases to trimming and J lost 0 bases; unmatched junction nucleotides: 7. Here the CDR3 reads CASSYGQVPSTDTQYF. In nucleotides, the CDR3 is TGTGCCAGCAGCTATGGACAGGTTCCTAGCACAGATACGCAGTATTTT.

The J gene is TRBJ2-3, the V gene TRBV7-8; perhaps D is TRBD1 or TRBD2 (5 bases each). Trimming took off 0 bases at V and 3 bases at J, with 28 bases between the two ends. Germline assignment: CDR1 SGHVS and CDR2 FQNEAQ. The CDR3 contains 21 residues. For the CDR3, the DNA is TGTGCCAGCAGCTTAGCCTTAATTGGCGGTGAGAGGGGTTATGCTACAGATACGCAGTATTTT. It codes for CASSLALIGGERGYATDTQYF.

This chain connects TRBV7-2 to TRBJ2-5; no clear D. Trimming left V 5 bases short and J 4 bases short, with 5 bases between. The CDR3 is made up of 11 amino acids. CDR1 is SGHTA and CDR2 is FQGNSA in the germline V gene. Here the CDR3 reads CASSQLETQYF. The CDR3 bases are TGTGCCAGCAGCCAATTAGAGACCCAGTACTTC.

This clonotype was detected a few times. This chain uses TRBV29-1 with TRBJ2-7; D uncertain. The CDR3 runs 12 residues. CDR1 SQVTM and CDR2 ANQGSEA come from the germline V gene. Trimming removed 4 bases at V and 1 base at J, with 8 bases between. Written as DNA, the CDR3 is TGCAGCGTTGGTCGCGTTTCCTACGAGCAGTACTTC. Translating gives CSVGRVSYEQYF.

This clonotype was seen only a few times. The chain combines TRBV7-2 with TRBJ2-5, with a possible D match to TRBD2 (6 bases). CDR1 is SGHTA and CDR2 is FQGNSA in the germline V gene. The CDR3 has 15 residues. Trimming took 5 bases from V and 5 from J, leaving 18 bases between them. The CDR3 loop is CASSPRPSRGETQYF. For the CDR3, the DNA is TGTGCCAGCAGCCCCCGCCCCTCACGGGGGGAGACCCAGTACTTC.

The chain links TRBV5-1 to TRBJ1-1; D not certain. CDR3 size: 13 residues. Germline V gene lookup returns CDR1 SGHRS and CDR2 YFSETQ. V shed 0 bases and J shed 7 bases, with 10 bases lying between them. The CDR3 DNA is TGCGCCAGCAGCTTGGCAACAGATTTTGAAGCTTTCTTT. This sequence encodes CASSLATDFEAFF.

The chain has TRBV29-1 and TRBJ1-1, with D perhaps TRBD1 (5 bases). Trimming stripped 6 bases from V and 0 bases from J, with 29 bases between. The CDR3 is 19 residues long. The germline gives CDR1 SQVTM, CDR2 ANQGSEA. The CDR3 spells CSVAARGRLGAGMNTEAFF. The DNA for the CDR3 is TGCAGCGTCGCAGCCCGGGGTCGGTTAGGAGCAGGGATGAACACTGAAGCTTTCTTT. The full variable domain, completed using reference TRBV29-1 and TRBJ1-1, is SAVISQKPSRDICQRGTSLTIQCQVDSQVTMMFWYRQQPGQSLTLIATANQGSEATYESGFVIDKFPISRPNLTFSTLTVSNMSPEDSSIYLCSVAARGRLGAGMNTEAFFGQGTRLTVV.

CDR3 coding DNA: TGTGCCAGCAGTGACTTCGACTACGAGCAGTACTTC. Protein product: CASSDFDYEQYF. The rearrangement joins TRBV6-1 to TRBJ2-7, with no clear D. V lost 3 bases to trimming and J lost 3 bases, with 6 bases between them. CDR1 is MNHNS and CDR2 is SASEGT in the germline V gene. The CDR3 spans 12 residues.